Listed here are 10 T cell receptor beta chains from one sample, sequenced in a study of molecular identifiers for immune sequencing clone quantification. MiXCR, run by TCRdb on the PCR reads, gives a single entry per CDR3 protein. The sample includes some 11,000 distinct CDR3 sequences, 16% of them seen just once. The sequencing input was naive CD8+ T cells from blood, with Jurkat cell RNA spiked in. The subset denotes: FACS-sorted CD8+CD4-CCR7+CD45RA+ naive T cells. These receptors all come from a human donor in good health. Some libraries in this study had Jurkat cell RNA spiked in.

This clonotype turned up a few times. This chain uses TRBV12-3 or TRBV12-4 with TRBJ1-1; tentatively, D is TRBD1 (5 bases). The germline V and J ends were trimmed by 3 bases and 0 bases, with 8 bases remaining between them. The CDR3 is made up of 14 amino acids. CDR3 sequence (DNA): TGTGCCAGCAGTTTGACAGCTATGAACACTGAAGCTTTCTTT. Encoded protein: CASSLTAMNTEAFF.

Details on this clonotype: A read error may explain this, as a much larger clone is one base away. This chain joins TRBV6-4 and TRBJ1-4; unclear D gene. Germline loops: CDR1 MRHNA, CDR2 SNTAGT. The CDR3 is 15 amino acids. The CDR3 sequence: CASSDSNPTNEKLSF. CDR3 in DNA: TGTGCCAGCAGTGACTCGAATCCAACTAATGAAAAACTGTCTTTT.

This clonotype came up many times. The chain recombines TRBV13 with TRBJ1-1; D ambiguous. The V gene's germline CDR1 is PRHDT and CDR2 FYEKMQ (reference sequence). Trimming cost V 4 bases and J 6 bases, with 9 bases left between them. There are 12 residues in the CDR3. The CDR3 DNA reads as TGTGCCAGCAGCTCCTCTAGGGCTGAAGCTTTCTTT. Its protein product is CASSSSRAEAFF.

As for this clonotype: A read error may explain this, as a much larger clone is one base away. This chain uses TRBV19 with TRBJ2-7; a weak D match, TRBD1 (5 bases). The CDR3 extends over 13 amino acids. Germline lookup yields CDR1 LNHDA and CDR2 SQIVND (reference sequence). V was trimmed by 4 bases and J by 5 bases, leaving 12 bases between them. CDR3 region: CASSTETVNEQYF. The CDR3 DNA sequence: TGTGCCAGTAGTACCGAGACAGTAAACGAGCAGTACTTC.

This clonotype was observed at least ten times. The genes are TRBV4-1 and TRBJ2-1; 13 nucleotides match TRBD2. The CDR3 spans 17 residues. Germline V CDR1 and CDR2: MGHRA, YSYEKL. J was trimmed by 10 bases and V by 4 bases; bases with no gene match: 13. The CDR3, as DNA: TGCGCCAGCAGCCCCACCCTACTAGCGGGAGGGCCAGTCGAGCAGTTCTTC. Protein sequence: CASSPTLLAGGPVEQFF.

V usage is TRBV29-1 and J usage is TRBJ2-1; D remains unclear. Germline assignment: CDR1 SQVTM and CDR2 ANQGSEA. The CDR3 spans 13 residues. The CDR3 is CGALLLDYNEQFF. The CDR3 nucleotides read TGCGGCGCCCTCCTACTGGATTACAATGAGCAGTTCTTC.

The table lists this clonotype with many counts. The rearrangement joins TRBV7-9 to TRBJ2-3; no clear D gene. The CDR3 is 15 residues long. Trimming cost V 2 bases and J 3 bases, with 12 bases left between them. Germline assignment: CDR1 SEHNR and CDR2 FQNEAQ (reference sequence). The CDR3 reads CASSLFTYGTDTQYF. Here the CDR3 DNA reads TGTGCCAGCAGCTTATTTACGTACGGTACAGATACGCAGTATTTT. Filled out from reference TRBV7-9 and TRBJ2-3, the complete variable domain reads DTGVSQNPRHKITKRGQNVTFRCDPISEHNRLYWYRQTLGQGPEFLTYFQNEAQLEKSRLLSDRFSAERPKGSFSTLEIQRTEQGDSAMYLCASSLFTYGTDTQYFGPGTRLTVL.

For this clonotype: A much larger clone is a single base away; this may be a read error. No conserved phenylalanine or tryptophan is present at the end of the CDR3, so a read error is the likely explanation. This rearrangement joins TRBV6-2 or TRBV6-3 to TRBJ1-1; D is undetermined. The CDR3 is made up of 12 amino acids. CDR1 is MNHEY and CDR2 is SVGEGT in the germline V gene. Deletions cut 5 bases from V and 1 base from J, with 5 bases between. For the CDR3, the DNA is TGTGCCAGCAGTCTCGCGAACACTGAAGCTTTCTCT. Translation gives CASSLANTEAFS.

This clonotype appeared many times. The V gene is TRBV21-1, the J gene TRBJ2-1; the D call TRBD2 from the table was never checked on the DNA. TRBV21-1 is termed a pseudogene. This CDR3 comprises 21 residues. The CDR3 protein is CASSKDSPGTPGRDLYNEQFF. The CDR3 DNA reads as TGTGCCAGCAGCAAAGACTCGCCCGGGACGCCCGGGAGGGACCTCTACAATGAGCAGTTCTTC.

By share of the sample, this clonotype is medium-sized. The chain joins TRBV24-1 to TRBJ1-5; 8 nucleotides line up with TRBD1. The CDR3 runs to 20 residues. Germline V gives CDR1 KGHDR, CDR2 SFDVKD. The J segment lost 5 bases and the V segment lost 2 bases, leaving 19 bases of the junction unmatched. The CDR3 DNA is TGTGCCACCAGTGATTCTGGGATTGGGAAGAGACAGGGGTCTCATCAGCCCCAGCATTTT. Protein: CATSDSGIGKRQGSHQPQHF.